This T cell receptor (beta chain) emerged from a study of T cells in Graves' hyperthyroidism and ophthalmopathy. Whole-study findings and limits: Most clonotypes expanded in thyroid above 0.001 were likewise present in blood. Model output signaled ophthalmopathy a median approximately 6 months ahead of onset.

RNA transcripts served as the template for amplifying TCR beta CDR3 regions. The primer set for the first-round RT-PCR of the TCR CDR3 was HTBI. TCRdb ran MiXCR on the multiplex PCR reads and lists one entry per CDR3 protein. Of about 360,000 distinct CDR3 sequences in the sample, approximately 13% are singletons; the top ten hold around a tenth. This clonotype occurred a few times. Antigen unknown. CDR3 size: 16 residues. With 5 bases removed from V and 1 base from J, the gap between germline ends came to 18 bases. Germline CDR1 is MGHDK and CDR2 is SYGVNS. Recently diagnosed hyperthyroidism of less than 2 months' duration affected patients aged 18 to 65. Uncontrolled infection, other autoimmune disease, pregnancy or lactation led to exclusion.

Sequencing used blood. The V gene is TRBV25-1, the J gene TRBJ2-7; weak D call: TRBD1 (6 bases). The TCR originated in a young woman with Graves' hyperthyroidism. The CDR3 loop reads CASSSAPGDSSYEQYF. The CDR3 DNA is TGTGCCAGCAGTAGCGCCCCAGGGGATAGTTCCTACGAGCAGTACTTC.